The 32 T cell receptor beta chains below all came from one sample that was sequenced in a study of T cells in Graves' hyperthyroidism and ophthalmopathy. It was RNA transcripts that yielded the amplified TCR beta CDR3 regions. RT-PCR in the first round (using the HTBI primer set) targeted the TCR CDR3. From the multiplex PCR reads, TCRdb called clonotypes with MiXCR, one entry per CDR3 protein. The data contain roughly 700,000 distinct CDR3 sequences, around 15% of them singletons. Sequences were obtained from blood. These receptors originate from a woman aged 18 to 35 with Graves' hyperthyroidism.

The table lists this clonotype with many counts. The J gene is TRBJ1-1, the V gene TRBV28; D possibly corresponds to TRBD1 (5 bases). This CDR3 contains 13 residues. Trimming removed 1 base at V and 10 bases at J, with 13 bases between. Germline V gene lookup returns CDR1 MDHEN and CDR2 SYDVKM. CDR3 residues: CASSLSGDSRAFF. The CDR3 region has the DNA TGTGCCAGCAGTTTATCGGGGGATAGTCGAGCTTTCTTT.

This clonotype was recorded at least ten times. The rearrangement joins TRBV28 to TRBJ1-2, with TRBD1 matching over 8 bases. V lost 6 bases, J lost 6 bases, and 12 bases stayed unmatched. From germline, CDR1 is MDHEN and CDR2 SYDVKM. The CDR3 sequence is 15 residues long. DNA of the CDR3: TGTGCCAGCAGATCCTCCGGGACAGGAGTTAATGGCTACACCTTC. The encoded protein is CASRSSGTGVNGYTF.

This chain connects TRBV14 to TRBJ1-1; D gene uncertain. This CDR3 is 12 amino acids long. Per the germline V gene, CDR1 is SGHDN and CDR2 is FVKESK. Trimming removed 3 bases at V and 5 bases at J, with 7 bases between. The CDR3 loop reads CASSHLRTEAFF. The CDR3 bases are TGTGCCAGCAGCCATTTAAGGACTGAAGCTTTCTTT.

This rearrangement joins TRBV19 to TRBJ2-7; D perhaps matches TRBD2 (6 bases). V was trimmed by 6 bases and J by 2 bases, leaving 11 bases between them. The CDR3 spans 13 residues. Germline-derived CDR1 and CDR2 are LNHDA and SQIVND (reference sequence). CDR3 DNA: TGTGCCAGTAGCAAGGACTACACCTACGAGCAGTACTTC. Translated, it gives CASSKDYTYEQYF.

The J gene is TRBJ2-5, the V gene TRBV20-1, with a weak D call TRBD2 (6 bases). Germline V gives CDR1 DFQATT, CDR2 SNEGSKA (reference sequence). V was shortened by 6 bases and J by 0 bases, with 17 bases between the two germline ends. CDR3 length: 15 amino acids. CDR3 DNA: TGCAGTGCGTCTCCGGGACTTGTGTACCAAGAGACCCAGTACTTC. Translation gives CSASPGLVYQETQYF.

This clonotype was seen at least ten times. V gene TRBV7-9 combines with J gene TRBJ2-7; 9 bases are a match to TRBD2. CDR3 length equals 15 residues. Germline values: CDR1 SEHNR, CDR2 FQNEAQ (reference sequence). The J segment lost 4 bases and the V segment lost 2 bases, leaving 6 bases of the junction unmatched. The CDR3 spells CASSLMAGGPYEQYF. In DNA, the CDR3 is TGTGCCAGCAGCTTAATGGCGGGAGGGCCGTACGAGCAGTACTTC.

The V call is TRBV7-2, the J call TRBJ2-7; 10 positions agree with TRBD2. Germline CDR1 and CDR2: SGHTA and FQGNSA. V was clipped by 1 base and J by 2 bases; unmatched bases: 5. This CDR3 is built from 16 residues. As DNA, the CDR3 is TGTACCAGCAGCTTAGTCGAAGCGGGAGGGCCCTACGAGCAGTACTTC. Amino acid sequence: CTSSLVEAGGPYEQYF.

There are a few counts of this clonotype. The CDR3 sequence: CASRRWDRVGGDIQYF. The CDR3 DNA is TGTGCCAGCAGACGATGGGACAGGGTGGGGGGAGACATTCAGTACTTC. This chain uses TRBV5-6 with TRBJ2-4, with 9 nucleotides matching TRBD1. Germline V CDR1 and CDR2: SGHDT, YYEEEE. V dropped 5 bases and J dropped 8; count of bases not matched to a gene: 14. This CDR3 region has 16 residues.

The sample holds a few counts of this clonotype. This chain links TRBV30 with TRBJ2-7; 7 bases agree with TRBD2. The junction had 11 bases not matched to a gene; V was cut back by 3 bases and J by 3 bases. Germline loops: CDR1 GTSNPN, CDR2 SVGIG (reference sequence). This CDR3 contains 15 residues. DNA of the CDR3: TGTGCCTGGAGCCCCCGGGGAGGGCCTTACTACGAGCAGTACTTC. It encodes CAWSPRGGPYYEQYF.

This clonotype was seen ten or more times. The rearrangement uses TRBV2 and TRBJ1-1, with TRBD1 matching over 8 bases. The CDR3 is made up of 15 amino acids. CDR1 SNHLY and CDR2 FYNNEI come from the germline V gene. V dropped 4 bases and J dropped 4; count of bases not matched to a gene: 8. DNA for the CDR3: TGTGCCAGCAGTGGGGAGATACAGGGGGGCACTGAAGCTTTCTTT. This sequence encodes CASSGEIQGGTEAFF.

This clonotype appeared many times. CDR3 protein: CSARLAGGNTGELFF. The CDR3 nucleotides read TGCAGTGCTCGACTAGCGGGAGGTAACACCGGGGAGCTGTTTTTT. V usage is TRBV20-1 and J usage is TRBJ2-2, with 13 bases matching TRBD2. The CDR3 consists of 15 residues. V gave up 5 bases and J gave up 2 bases; unmatched junction bases: 2. Germline assignment: CDR1 DFQATT and CDR2 SNEGSKA (reference sequence).

This clonotype was detected many times. The chain has TRBV6-2 or TRBV6-3 and TRBJ1-2, with D possibly TRBD1 on 5 matching bases. V lost 6 bases, J lost 0 bases, and 14 bases lay in between. Germline-derived CDR1 and CDR2 are MNHEY and SVGEGT. The CDR3 spans 15 residues. CDR3 protein: CASRQTAATNYGYTF. CDR3 coding DNA: TGTGCCAGCAGGCAGACAGCCGCGACTAACTATGGCTACACCTTC.

V usage is TRBV6-1 and J usage is TRBJ1-2; D perhaps matches TRBD1 (5 bases). This CDR3 has 13 amino acids. The germline V gene has CDR1 MNHNS and CDR2 SASEGT. V was trimmed by 7 bases and J by 12 bases, leaving 21 bases between them. The CDR3 DNA reads as TGTGCCAGCACCTCGGGACGCCCCTCAGAAGACACCTTC. As protein: CASTSGRPSEDTF.

There are a few counts of this clonotype. The chain uses TRBV3-1 and TRBJ2-5, with TRBD1 matching 7 bases. CDR1 LGHDT and CDR2 YNNKEL come from the germline V gene (reference sequence). The CDR3 consists of 16 residues. V was clipped by 0 bases and J by 2 bases; unmatched bases: 6. DNA of the CDR3: TGTGCCAGCAGCCAAGATGTGGGACAGATTCAAGAGACCCAGTACTTC. The encoded protein is CASSQDVGQIQETQYF.

This clonotype was seen at least ten times. The rearrangement joins TRBV20-1 to TRBJ1-6, with D uncertain. The V gene lost 3 bases and the J gene lost 5 bases, with 17 bases spanning the gap. Germline loops: CDR1 DFQATT, CDR2 SNEGSKA (reference sequence). The CDR3 extends over 16 amino acids. The CDR3, as DNA: TGCAGTGCTAGCGACCGGGGAGGCGGGAATAATTCACCCCTCCACTTT. It codes for CSASDRGGGNNSPLHF.

This clonotype occurred many times. The J gene is TRBJ2-5, the V gene TRBV14; D uncertain. Germline CDR1 and CDR2: SGHDN and FVKESK. CDR3 size: 15 residues. Trimming removed 0 bases from V and 2 bases from J, with 10 bases in between. The CDR3 DNA sequence: TGTGCCAGCAGCCAAGATCTTGGCGCGCAAGAGACCCAGTACTTC. Its translation is CASSQDLGAQETQYF.

This clonotype was seen a few times. V is TRBV10-3 and J is TRBJ2-3; the match to TRBD2 covers 12 bases. V was pared by 3 bases and J by 4 bases, with 8 bases of the junction left unmatched. The CDR3 totals 17 residues. Looked up from germline, CDR1 is ENHRY and CDR2 is SYGVKD. The CDR3, as DNA: TGTGCCATCAGTGAAACCCGACTAGCGGGAGTTCCAGATACGCAGTATTTT. Protein sequence: CAISETRLAGVPDTQYF.

This clonotype was detected many times. The chain couples TRBV7-3 to TRBJ2-3, with 8 nucleotides matching TRBD1. In germline, CDR1 is SGHTA, CDR2 FQGTGA. Germline trimming cut 5 bases from V and 4 bases from J; bases unmatched to any gene: 5. This CDR3 is 14 amino acids long. The CDR3 sequence: CASSADRGADTQYF. CDR3 DNA: TGTGCCAGCAGCGCAGACAGGGGTGCAGATACGCAGTATTTT.

This clonotype has more than one count but fewer than ten. Written as DNA, the CDR3 is TGTGCCAGCAGTCAAACGGACAGGGGCTTCAATCAGCCCCAGCATTTT. This encodes CASSQTDRGFNQPQHF. The J gene is TRBJ1-5, the V gene TRBV12-3 or TRBV12-4, with 9 bases lining up with TRBD1. V trimming: 5 bases; J trimming: 3 bases; junction bases outside the gene matches: 8. CDR3 size: 16 residues.

This clonotype showed up many times. One end of the junction does not line up with germline, which may come from a read error. The chain uses TRBV14 and TRBJ1-1; D not resolved. The CDR3 runs 15 residues. The V gene's germline CDR1 is SGHDN and CDR2 FVKESK. For the CDR3, the DNA is TGTGCCAGCAGCAGTTTGGGCACCATGAATACTGAAGCTTTCTTT. Its protein product is CASSSLGTMNTEAFF. The complete variable domain, with remaining parts taken from reference TRBV14 and TRBJ1-1, reads EAGVTQFPSHSVIEKGQTVTLRCDPISGHDNLYWYRRVMGKEIKFLLHFVKESKQDESGMPNNRFLAERTGGTYSTLKVQPAELEDSGVYFCASSSLGTMNTEAFFGQGTRLTVV.

This clonotype came up a few times. The chain recombines TRBV20-1 with TRBJ2-1; D gene unclear. The CDR3 is 10 amino acids. The germline V gene encodes CDR1 DFQATT and CDR2 SNEGSKA (reference sequence). The V gene lost 3 bases and the J gene lost 7 bases, with 4 bases spanning the gap. CDR3 in amino acids: CSASWNEQFF. CDR3 DNA: TGCAGTGCTAGCTGGAATGAGCAGTTCTTC.

This chain links TRBV29-1 with TRBJ2-5; a weak D match, TRBD2 (6 bases). Germline-derived CDR1 and CDR2 are SQVTM and ANQGSEA. Trimming took 0 bases from V and 5 from J, leaving 19 bases between them. This CDR3 has 16 amino acids. The chain's CDR3 is CSVEEPGQGRKETQYF. Written as DNA, the CDR3 is TGCAGCGTTGAAGAGCCCGGACAAGGGAGGAAGGAGACCCAGTACTTC.

In its sample, this clonotype was seen a few times. One end of the junction is discordant with germline, which a read error may explain. The J gene is TRBJ2-1, the V gene TRBV18; TRBD2 aligns across 11 bases. The CDR3 length is 16 residues. Germline CDR1 KGHSH, CDR2 LQKENI. CDR3 DNA sequence: TGTGCCGGCTCCCCAACTAGCGGGAGTTTCGACAATGAGCAGTTCTTC. It translates to CAGSPTSGSFDNEQFF.

In this sample, this clonotype turned up many times. The V and J genes are TRBV27 and TRBJ2-7; D is ambiguous. There are 15 residues in the CDR3. The V end was cut by 5 bases, the J end by 2 bases, with 16 bases between. Looked up from germline, CDR1 is MNHEY and CDR2 is SMNVEV (reference sequence). CDR3 loop: CASSAGVQQAYEQYF. The CDR3 DNA sequence: TGTGCCAGCAGTGCAGGAGTACAGCAGGCCTACGAGCAGTACTTC.

The chain is built from TRBV6-6 and TRBJ1-2; maybe TRBD1 (5 bases). This CDR3 is built from 14 residues. Germline V lookup: CDR1 MNHNY, CDR2 SVGAGI (reference sequence). V lost 2 bases, J lost 0 bases, and 7 bases lay in between. The CDR3 is CASSYDSSNYGYTF. In DNA, the CDR3 is TGTGCCAGCAGTTACGACAGTTCTAACTATGGCTACACCTTC.

This clonotype occurred a few times. The chain carries TRBV27 and TRBJ2-7; perhaps TRBD2 as D (5 bases). Trimming took 2 bases from V and 5 from J, leaving 16 bases between them. In germline, CDR1 is MNHEY, CDR2 SMNVEV (reference sequence). This CDR3 spans 15 amino acids. CDR3 sequence: CASSLDYSLGHEQYF. Here the CDR3 DNA reads TGTGCCAGCAGTTTAGACTACTCCTTGGGCCACGAGCAGTACTTC.

With respect to this clonotype: A much larger clone lies one base from this, so it may be a read error. The V and J genes are TRBV6-2 or TRBV6-3 and TRBJ2-7, with TRBD1 identical over 8 bases. Germline V gene lookup returns CDR1 MNHEY and CDR2 SVGEGT. The CDR3 length is 16 residues. The ends lost 2 bases at V and 7 bases at J; junction bases unmatched: 13. CDR3 sequence: CASSYNRQGARAEQYF. As DNA, the CDR3 is TGTGCCAGCAGTTACAATAGGCAGGGGGCTAGGGCTGAGCAGTACTTC.

This clonotype was found a few times. V gene TRBV12-3 or TRBV12-4 combines with J gene TRBJ2-2; 8 bases match TRBD1. The CDR3 consists of 14 residues. Trimming cost V 7 bases and J 4 bases; bases outside gene matches: 5. The CDR3 here is CASIGDRLTGELFF. DNA for the CDR3: TGTGCCAGCATTGGGGACAGGCTCACCGGGGAGCTGTTTTTT.

Notes on this clonotype: A much larger clonotype is one base distant, so this may be a read error. V usage is TRBV5-1 and J usage is TRBJ1-1; no reliable D call. Germline V lookup: CDR1 SGHRS, CDR2 YFSETQ. CDR3 length: 13 residues. CDR3 DNA: TGCGCCAGCAGCTTGGCTGTGGGCACTGAAGCTTCCTTT. It translates to CASSLAVGTEASF.

V is TRBV28 and J is TRBJ1-5, with D possibly TRBD1 on 5 matching bases. Between the trimmed V and J ends, which lost 5 bases and 5 bases, there was a span of 16 bases. Germline-derived CDR1 and CDR2 are MDHEN and SYDVKM. This CDR3 has 15 residues. The CDR3 DNA sequence: TGTGCCAGCAGTCATCCCCTGGAAGGGGATCAGCCCCAGCATTTT. This encodes CASSHPLEGDQPQHF.

This clonotype appeared a few times. The V gene is TRBV25-1, the J gene TRBJ2-7; perhaps TRBD2 as D (6 bases). V was shortened by 3 bases and J by 0 bases, with 12 bases between the two germline ends. There are 15 residues in the CDR3. Germline V gene sequence: CDR1 MGHDK, CDR2 SYGVNS. The CDR3 DNA is TGTGCCAGCAGTGACGATAAGACTAGCTCCTACGAGCAGTACTTC. Translating it yields CASSDDKTSSYEQYF.

In this sample, this clonotype turned up many times. The J gene is TRBJ2-3, the V gene TRBV7-2; 8 bases fit TRBD2. Germline trimming cut 5 bases from V and 0 bases from J; bases unmatched to any gene: 7. Germline values: CDR1 SGHTA, CDR2 FQGNSA. This CDR3 is built from 16 residues. This CDR3 reads CASSPEGLVSTDTQYF. DNA of the CDR3: TGTGCCAGCAGCCCAGAGGGACTAGTTAGCACAGATACGCAGTATTTT. Using reference TRBV7-2 and TRBJ2-3 for the parts outside the CDR3, the full variable domain is GAGVSQSPSNKVTEKGKDVELRCDPISGHTALYWYRQSLGQGLEFLIYFQGNSAPDKSGLPSDRFSAERTGGSVSTLTIQRTQQEDSAVYLCASSPEGLVSTDTQYFGPGTRLTVL.